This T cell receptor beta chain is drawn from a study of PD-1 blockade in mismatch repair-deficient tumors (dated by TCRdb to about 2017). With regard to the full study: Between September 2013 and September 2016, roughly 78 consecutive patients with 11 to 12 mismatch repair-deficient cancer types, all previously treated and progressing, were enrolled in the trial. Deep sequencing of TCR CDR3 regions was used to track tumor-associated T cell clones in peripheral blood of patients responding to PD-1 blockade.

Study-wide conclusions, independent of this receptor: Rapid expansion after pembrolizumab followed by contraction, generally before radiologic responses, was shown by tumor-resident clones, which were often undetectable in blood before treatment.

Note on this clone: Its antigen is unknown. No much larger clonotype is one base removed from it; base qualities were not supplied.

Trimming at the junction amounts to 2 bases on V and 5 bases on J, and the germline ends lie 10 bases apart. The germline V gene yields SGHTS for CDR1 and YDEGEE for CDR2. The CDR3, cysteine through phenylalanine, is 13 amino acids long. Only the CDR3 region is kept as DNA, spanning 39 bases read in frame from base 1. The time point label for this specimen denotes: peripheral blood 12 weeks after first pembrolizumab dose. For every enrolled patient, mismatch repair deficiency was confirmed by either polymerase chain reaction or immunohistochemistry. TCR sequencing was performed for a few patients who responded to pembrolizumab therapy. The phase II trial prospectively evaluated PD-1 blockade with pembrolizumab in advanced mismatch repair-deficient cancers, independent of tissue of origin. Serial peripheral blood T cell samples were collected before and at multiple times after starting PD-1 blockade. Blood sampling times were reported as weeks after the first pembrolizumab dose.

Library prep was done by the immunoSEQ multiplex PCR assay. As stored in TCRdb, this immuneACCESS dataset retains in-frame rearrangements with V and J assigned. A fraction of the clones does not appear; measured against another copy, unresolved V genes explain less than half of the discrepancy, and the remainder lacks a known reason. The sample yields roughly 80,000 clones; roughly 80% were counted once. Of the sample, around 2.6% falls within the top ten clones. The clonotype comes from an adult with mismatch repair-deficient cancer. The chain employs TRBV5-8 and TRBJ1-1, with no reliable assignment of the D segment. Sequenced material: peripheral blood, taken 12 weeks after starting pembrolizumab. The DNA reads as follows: TGTGCCAGCAGCTTCGAGGGATGGACTGAAGCTTTCTTT. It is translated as CASSFEGWTEAFF.